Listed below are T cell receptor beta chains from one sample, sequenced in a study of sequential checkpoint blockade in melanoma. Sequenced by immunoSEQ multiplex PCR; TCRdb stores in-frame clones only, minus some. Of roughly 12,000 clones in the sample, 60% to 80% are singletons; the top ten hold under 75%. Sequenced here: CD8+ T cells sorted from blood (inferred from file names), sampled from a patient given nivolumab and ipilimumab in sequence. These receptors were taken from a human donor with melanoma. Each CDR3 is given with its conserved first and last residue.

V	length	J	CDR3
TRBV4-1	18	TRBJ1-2	CASSQDGTGSPANYGYTF
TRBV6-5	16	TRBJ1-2	CASSYSGQGPNYGYTF
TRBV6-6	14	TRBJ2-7	CASSLLAGEHEQYF
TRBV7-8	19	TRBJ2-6	CASSLSLLAEYSGANVLTF
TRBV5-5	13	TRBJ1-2	CASSLGVNYGYTF
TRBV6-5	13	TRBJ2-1	CASSYSDYDEQFF
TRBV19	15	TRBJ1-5	CASSRRQSSNQPQHF
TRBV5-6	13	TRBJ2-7	CASTTQITYEQYF
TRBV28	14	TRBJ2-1	CASSLEGEANEQFF
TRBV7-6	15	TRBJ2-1	CASSLVGGSYNEQFF
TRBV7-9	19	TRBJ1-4	CASSLVVRVGTATNEKLFF
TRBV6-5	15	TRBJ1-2	CASSYGGGRGDGYTF
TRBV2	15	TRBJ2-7	CASSEGTGGTYEQYF
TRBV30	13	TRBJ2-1	CAWSRGGTDEQFF
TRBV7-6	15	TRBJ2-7	CASSLGQGSLYEQYF
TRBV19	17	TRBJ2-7	CASSTRNLAGVSYEQYF
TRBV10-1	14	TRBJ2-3	CASSRGGVADTQYF
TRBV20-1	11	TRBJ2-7	CSARDSYEQYF
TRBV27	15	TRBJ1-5	CASSSTGYSNQPQHF
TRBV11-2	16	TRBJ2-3	CASSLAPSGRADTQYF
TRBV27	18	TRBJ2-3	CASSFAGGEGASTDTQYF
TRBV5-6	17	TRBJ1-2	CASSLGPGTGGAYGYTF
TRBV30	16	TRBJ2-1	CAWSNERDRSYNEQFF
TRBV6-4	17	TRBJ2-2	CASSDSSLDRNTGELFF
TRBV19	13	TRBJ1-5	CASTIEGDQPQHF
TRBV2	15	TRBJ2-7	CASSEAAGGNYEQYF
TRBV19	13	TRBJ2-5	CASSYGRGETQYF
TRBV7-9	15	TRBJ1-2	CASSFVLGGPFGYTF
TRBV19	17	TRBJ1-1	CASSIELDRGLNTEAFF
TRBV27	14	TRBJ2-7	CASSYGGKPYEQYF
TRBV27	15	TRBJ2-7	CASSSSRFTGYEQYF
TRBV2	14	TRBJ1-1	CASSAQNMNTEAFF
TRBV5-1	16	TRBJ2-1	CASSLALGTSGLEQFF
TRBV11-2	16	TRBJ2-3	CASSLGGTGPTDTQYF
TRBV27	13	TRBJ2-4	CASSLTGMDIQYF
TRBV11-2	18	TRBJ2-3	CASSSGLAGPLLTDTQYF
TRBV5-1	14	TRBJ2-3	CASKGKLAGYTQYF
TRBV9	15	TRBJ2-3	CASSNLAGAQDTQYF